This T cell receptor beta chain was captured by sequencing in a study of cytomegalovirus exposure and HLA in healthy donors (dated by TCRdb to the late 2010s). With respect to the entire study: An earlier analysis of 587 of the donors reported approximately 270 Gb of sequence data and about 100 million unique TCR beta sequences from 150 million to 200 million T cells. About 300 gigabases of sequencing data and 80 million or so unique TCR sequences were included in an early release covering about 620 HLA-typed donors. Among the approximately 400 genotyped donors, roughly 80% belonged to the genetic ancestry cluster associated with self-reported Caucasian donors. The aim of the study was to test whether cataloging public T cell receptors could identify signatures of past pathogen exposure. The study profiled the T cell repertoires of approximately 700 subjects by immunosequencing and related them to cytomegalovirus serostatus. Along with the roughly 700-subject first cohort, a separate validation cohort of around 120 different subjects was used. High-throughput TCR immunosequencing, statistical association of individual TCRs with disease status, and machine learning were combined to predict cytomegalovirus infection status. A later analysis re-examined previously published TCR beta repertoires from roughly 650 donors and added high-resolution HLA genotyping to investigate patterns of TCR occurrence. The later analysis used no new phenotypic data to find candidate immune exposures, relying instead on TCR beta sequences and their occurrence across donors. To decide whether each TCR beta V gene segment behaved as functional or pseudogenic, an earlier analysis of some 540 of the donors relied on high-throughput TCR beta sequencing. Donor age, sex, ethnicity and CMV serostatus were compiled alongside the repertoire data. In a later genetic analysis, genome-wide SNP genotypes for 398 of the 666 donors were used, and that subset was treated as a discovery cohort. Every repertoire in the discovery cohort had been generated on one and the same sequencing platform. Both class I and class II loci were covered by HLA typing, at four-digit resolution. Typing coverage differed by locus: A, B, C, DRB1 and DQB1 were typed in about 629-630 donors, DQA1 in 500 to 550, DPA1 in 600 to 610, and DPB1 in 400 to 480. Because of strong linkage in the cohort, a handful of DR-DQ haplotypes were treated as single units for association and clustering. Across around 400 genotyped donors of the cohort, an average of about 250,000 unique TCR beta nucleotide sequences per donor were sequenced, and roughly 17% of those sequences were non-productive. What the study reported, not specific to this receptor: The classifier was reported to diagnose cytomegalovirus status with high specificity and sensitivity in both the original cohort and the validation cohort. A group of highly shared sequence variants was considered likely to be a technical artifact of the sequencing pipeline. In a later analysis, around 17,000 TCR beta sequences were associated with specific HLA alleles at a false discovery rate of 0.05. About 15 rarely observed V segments, including chromosome 9 orphons, were excluded from the earlier analysis of a few hundred of the donors because counts were too low. According to a later analysis, most CMV-associated TCR beta chains appeared to be HLA-restricted, and the HLA associations seemed to be driven largely by CMV exposure. Roughly uniform sequencing depth across donors was assumed in presence/absence analyses, although this assumption may not hold. A further reported finding was that TCR beta sequences accurately predicted the HLA-A and HLA-B alleles for most subjects in the first cohort. The cohort was sequenced for TCR beta chains only, and without alpha or paired-chain data the features that could be detected were limited. Because HLA typing was missing for some donors at each locus, association tests included only the typed subset. Most TCR sequences were observed very rarely across donors, whereas some public TCRs were present in many individuals. In a later analysis, the rate of TCR association differed among HLA loci, with DRB1 alleles having the most associated TCRs and HLA-C alleles having the fewest. A later genetic analysis associated a missense DCLRE1C variant with V-gene and J-gene trimming of TCR beta chains, and an independent cohort replicated the association. For the cohort, immune exposure information was limited to CMV serostatus. The authors suggested that the approach could potentially be generalized to other disease states and immunological phenotypes. When HLA alleles, especially DR and DQ, strongly co-occurred, attributing TCR associations to individual alleles was difficult. Correlated functional status among segregating V segments might reflect linkage disequilibrium, but an unknown experimental factor could not be ruled out. Several of the top co-occurrence clusters appeared to be linked to parvovirus B19, influenza, CMV and Epstein-Barr virus, according to a later analysis. A few of the identified cytomegalovirus-associated TCR beta chains were confirmed in vitro to be specific for cytomegalovirus antigens. A later genetic analysis reported fewer N-insertions in productive TCRs among donors in an Asian-associated ancestry cluster than the roughly 690-donor mean. In a later analysis, HLA-associated TCR beta chains were found to be more clonally expanded and to have lower generation probabilities than equally common non-associated chains. The study gave a list of more than 150 TCR beta chains associated with cytomegalovirus. In an earlier analysis of about 540 of the donors, most TCR beta V segments were observed in productive rearrangements about 87% or about 30% of the time, broadly matching IMGT annotations. The 87-base-pair reads could not distinguish some IMGT-functional V segments, including TRBV6-2 and TRBV6-3, so those segments were excluded.

Receptor libraries were prepared by the immunoSEQ multiplex PCR assay. For the multiplex PCR, a mixture combining 60 forward primers for TCR Vbeta segments and 13 reverse primers for TCR Jbeta segments was used. The CDR3 region of rearranged TCR beta genes was amplified from genomic DNA by a multiplex PCR assay. Amplified TCR beta libraries were sequenced as 87-base-pair reads on the Illumina HiSeq System. The original pipeline was this. A later analysis tallied around 87 million unique TCR beta chains across the roughly 610 repertoires, and about 10 million of those chains were shared by two or more donors. A nearest-neighbor algorithm error-corrected the raw reads and collapsed the reads into unique sequences, merging closely related sequences to remove PCR and sequencing errors. To assign V, D and J gene segments, CDR3 sequences were aligned to IMGT reference sequences. For a sequence to be retained, a match of at least six nucleotides was required to both a V gene segment and a J gene segment. Rearrangements were classified as productive when the CDR3 lacked stop codons and remained in frame with V and J, and all other rearrangements were classified as non-productive. Following IMGT convention, CDR3 was defined as the stretch from the second conserved V-encoded cysteine to the conserved J-encoded phenylalanine. The earlier analysis of 450 to 750 of the donors excluded any sequence lacking an unambiguous match to a single V gene segment. In an earlier analysis of 587 of the donors, a V segment was called functional when productive rearrangements were above 56.7%, and segregating when the standard deviation between donors exceeded 5%. A statistical classification framework was built for diagnosing cytomegalovirus status from the catalog of TCR beta chain sequences. In a later analysis, TCR nucleotide sequences were compared against IMGT/GENE-DB human TR gene sequences so that V and J genes could be assigned. A later analysis assigned CDR3 sequences and most-parsimonious VDJ recombination scenarios with the TCRdist pipeline. In a later analysis, every TCR beta chain was defined by the combination of its CDR3 amino acid sequence and its V-gene family, and reads without a unique V-gene family were dropped. To address suspected cross-contamination and a sequencing artifact, a later analysis removed roughly 640 highly shared, low-generation-probability nucleotide sequences. In a later analysis, a clonal expansion index for each public chain was calculated from normalized within-repertoire ranks of inferred template counts. In a later analysis, generation probabilities were computed with a VDJ recombination model fitted to out-of-frame rearrangements, and the resulting probabilities were checked against IGoR. Hypergeometric tests were used in a later analysis to score TCR-TCR, TCR-HLA and TCR-CMV co-occurrence, with a repertoire-size bias correction applied to the TCR pairs. To estimate false discovery rates, a later analysis permuted the HLA or CMV assignments 20 times. In a later analysis, co-occurring TCRs were grouped using DBSCAN, with TCRdist sequence similarity added in when clustering inside HLA-allele-positive subsets. Repertoires with fewer than 30,000 or more than 120,000 public chains, plus five repertoires with anomalous nucleotide sharing, were excluded from co-occurrence clustering. The source is immuneACCESS, and TCRdb retained only in-frame sequences with V and J called. Part of the clones is not carried over; for the studies checked, unresolved V genes explain less than half of this, and the remainder is unexplained. For V, J and clone size, that table is used; D and trimming come from the DNA. Across this sample there are 65,000 or so clones, with almost 80% seen only once. 3% of the sample lies in the top ten.

Details on this clone: What antigen it recognizes has not been identified. One end of the junction does not line up with germline, which may come from a read error.

Taken from the germline V gene, the CDR1 and CDR2 loops are SGHDN and FVKESK. The CDR3 spans 13 residues, from the cysteine through the phenylalanine. Just CDR3 DNA is preserved here, 39 bases in frame from base 1. The cohort consisted of 600 or so healthy bone marrow donors. All cohort members were sampled while nominally healthy, although unrecorded immune exposures were likely present. The donor tested CMV seropositive and was one of the 289 seropositive cohort members. Each donor provided a peripheral blood sample, and peripheral blood mononuclear cells were used for TCR beta sequencing. The Qiagen DNeasy Blood Extraction Kit was used to extract genomic DNA from the blood cell samples.

The sequence derives from a girl under 18 in good health and CMV-seropositive. Input material: PBMCs. The chain couples TRBV14 to TRBJ2-1; no D gene call is confident. In nucleotides, the sequence is TGTGCCAGCAGCCCCCCCTCCCACAATGAGCAGTTCTTC. It translates as CASSPPSHNEQFF.